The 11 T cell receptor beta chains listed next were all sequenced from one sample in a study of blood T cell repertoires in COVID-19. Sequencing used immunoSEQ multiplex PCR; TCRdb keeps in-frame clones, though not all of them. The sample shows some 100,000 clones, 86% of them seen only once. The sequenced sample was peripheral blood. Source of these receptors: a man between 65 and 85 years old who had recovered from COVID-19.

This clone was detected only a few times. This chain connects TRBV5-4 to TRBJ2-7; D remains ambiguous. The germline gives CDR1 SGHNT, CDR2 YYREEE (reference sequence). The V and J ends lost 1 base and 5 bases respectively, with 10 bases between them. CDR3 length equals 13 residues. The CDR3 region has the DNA TGTGCCAGCAGCTTGTGGCCACCCCACGAGCAGTACTTC. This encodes CASSLWPPHEQYF.

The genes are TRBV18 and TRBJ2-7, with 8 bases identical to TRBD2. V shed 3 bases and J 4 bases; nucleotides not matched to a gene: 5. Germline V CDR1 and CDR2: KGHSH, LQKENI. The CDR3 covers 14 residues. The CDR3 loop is CASSPYLAGYEQYF. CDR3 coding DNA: TGTGCCAGCTCACCGTACCTAGCGGGTTACGAGCAGTACTTC.

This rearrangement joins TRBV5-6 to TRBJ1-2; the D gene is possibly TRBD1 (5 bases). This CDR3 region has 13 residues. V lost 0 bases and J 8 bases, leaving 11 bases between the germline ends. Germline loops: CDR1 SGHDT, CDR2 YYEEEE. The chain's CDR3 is CASSLDRTRGYTF. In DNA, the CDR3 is TGTGCCAGCAGCTTGGACAGGACGAGAGGCTACACCTTC.

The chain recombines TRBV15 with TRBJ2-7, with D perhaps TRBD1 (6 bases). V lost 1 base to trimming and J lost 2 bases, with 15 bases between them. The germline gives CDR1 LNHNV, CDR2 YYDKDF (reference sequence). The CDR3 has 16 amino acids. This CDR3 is CATSRGRSRGAYEQYF. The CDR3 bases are TGTGCCACCAGCAGAGGTCGGTCCAGGGGAGCCTACGAGCAGTACTTC.

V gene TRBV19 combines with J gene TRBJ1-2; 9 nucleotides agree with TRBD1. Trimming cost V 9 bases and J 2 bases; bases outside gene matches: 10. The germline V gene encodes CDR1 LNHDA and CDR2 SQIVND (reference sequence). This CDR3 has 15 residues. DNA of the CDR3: TGTGCCAGAGGAAAGGGACAGGGTGAAAACTATGGCTACACCTTC. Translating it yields CARGKGQGENYGYTF.

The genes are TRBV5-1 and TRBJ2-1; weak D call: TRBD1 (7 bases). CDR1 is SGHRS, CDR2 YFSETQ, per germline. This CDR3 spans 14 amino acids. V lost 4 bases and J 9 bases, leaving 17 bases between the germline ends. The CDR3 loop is CASSPGGGGVEQFF. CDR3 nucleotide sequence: TGCGCCAGCAGCCCCGGTGGAGGGGGCGTTGAGCAGTTCTTC.

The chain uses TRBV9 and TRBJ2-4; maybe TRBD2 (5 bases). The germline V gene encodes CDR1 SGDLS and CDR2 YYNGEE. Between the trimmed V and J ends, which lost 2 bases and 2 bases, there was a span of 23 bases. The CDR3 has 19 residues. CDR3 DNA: TGTGCCAGCAGCGTCCCCGAGAAGGCGGGCAGGTATTCCAAAAACATTCAGTACTTC. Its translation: CASSVPEKAGRYSKNIQYF.

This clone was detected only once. DNA for the CDR3: TGTGCCAGCAGCTCCGGGACAGGGGTCACAGATACGCAGTATTTT. Its translation: CASSSGTGVTDTQYF. The genes are TRBV7-9 and TRBJ2-3; 10 nucleotides align to TRBD1. The CDR3 contains 15 residues. Germline lookup yields CDR1 SEHNR and CDR2 FQNEAQ (reference sequence). The V segment lost 4 bases and the J segment 2 bases; nucleotides outside the gene matches: 3.

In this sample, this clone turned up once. The CDR3 spells CASSIYQGPLYEQYF. The CDR3 nucleotides read TGTGCCAGTAGTATATACCAGGGGCCCCTCTACGAGCAGTACTTC. The J gene is TRBJ2-7, the V gene TRBV19, with a tentative D call TRBD1 (6 bases). The germline CDR1 and CDR2 sequences are LNHDA and SQIVND (reference sequence). The CDR3 extends over 15 amino acids. V lost 2 bases to trimming and J lost 3 bases, with 14 bases between them.

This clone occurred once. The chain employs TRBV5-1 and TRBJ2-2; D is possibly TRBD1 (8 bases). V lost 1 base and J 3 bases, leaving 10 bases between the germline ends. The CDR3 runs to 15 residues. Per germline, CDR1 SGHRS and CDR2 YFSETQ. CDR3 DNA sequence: TGCGCCAGCAGCTTGACAGGGGGGGACACCGGGGAGCTGTTTTTT. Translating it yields CASSLTGGDTGELFF.

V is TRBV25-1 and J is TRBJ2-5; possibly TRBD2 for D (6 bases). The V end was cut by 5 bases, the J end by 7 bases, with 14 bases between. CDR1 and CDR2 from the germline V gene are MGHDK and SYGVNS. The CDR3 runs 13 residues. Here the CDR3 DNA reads TGTGCCAGCAGTACACGACTAGTCGGGACCCAGTACTTC. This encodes CASSTRLVGTQYF.